Sequencing of this TCR beta chain was carried out in a study of T cells expressing NK-cell markers. Across the study: Repertoire data for TCR beta were derived from sorted T cells (CD3+CD56+NKG2C+, CD3+CD56+NKG2C- and CD3+CD56-NKG2C+). The study sequenced eight donors, seven HCMV-seropositive and one seronegative. Study findings and constraints: Similarly, these clonotypes led the CD3+CD56-NKG2C+ fraction as well in four donors.

In germline, CDR1 is MGHRA, CDR2 YSYEKL. The CDR3 spans 12 residues. On this clonotype itself: Its antigen is unidentified.

TCR beta cDNA was made by 5'RACE template switching with UMIs. No DNA is given; TCRdb re-called the 5' RACE reads and lists each CDR3 protein once. The sample includes about 460,000 distinct CDR3 sequences. The V call is TRBV4-1, the J call TRBJ2-1. Sequencing was done on a sample of blood T cells: a sorted CD56 or NKG2C T cell subset, CD4+ or CD8+ T cells, or bulk PBMC T cells (not recorded which). The sequence was collected from a woman aged 45-65 years in good health. CDR3 amino acids: CASSQMRSEQFF.